This entry features one TCR beta chain sequence. The target antigen is unknown. Profiled with immunoSEQ multiplex PCR; TCRdb holds only in-frame clones, not every one. The sample has 56,000 or so clones; about 92% are singletons. The germline V and J ends were trimmed by 7 bases and 6 bases, with 22 bases remaining between them. This CDR3 has 15 amino acids. Germline CDR1 MDHEN, CDR2 SYDVKM. The entry originates in a study of cytomegalovirus exposure and HLA in healthy donors. Overall study results and limits: For cytomegalovirus status, the classifier reportedly gave diagnoses with high specificity and sensitivity. The authors listed 150 to 200 TCR beta chains as cytomegalovirus-associated. The tendency of first-cohort TCR clusters to co-occur in the roughly 110 validation repertoires emerged from a later analysis.

Sequencing input: PBMCs. This TCR derives from a man aged 18 to 30 in good health and CMV-seronegative. The chain is built from TRBV28 and TRBJ2-7, with D tentatively TRBD2 (5 bases). CDR3 in amino acids: CASTETGVVSAEQYF. The CDR3 DNA reads TGTGCCAGCACCGAAACCGGGGTAGTAAGCGCCGAGCAGTACTTC. The variable domain in full, with the rest retrieved from reference TRBV28 and TRBJ2-7, is DVKVTQSSRYLVKRTGEKVFLECVQDMDHENMFWYRQDPGLGLRLIYFSYDVKMKEKGDIPEGYSVSREKKERFSLILESASTNQTSMYLCASTETGVVSAEQYFGPGTRLTVT.